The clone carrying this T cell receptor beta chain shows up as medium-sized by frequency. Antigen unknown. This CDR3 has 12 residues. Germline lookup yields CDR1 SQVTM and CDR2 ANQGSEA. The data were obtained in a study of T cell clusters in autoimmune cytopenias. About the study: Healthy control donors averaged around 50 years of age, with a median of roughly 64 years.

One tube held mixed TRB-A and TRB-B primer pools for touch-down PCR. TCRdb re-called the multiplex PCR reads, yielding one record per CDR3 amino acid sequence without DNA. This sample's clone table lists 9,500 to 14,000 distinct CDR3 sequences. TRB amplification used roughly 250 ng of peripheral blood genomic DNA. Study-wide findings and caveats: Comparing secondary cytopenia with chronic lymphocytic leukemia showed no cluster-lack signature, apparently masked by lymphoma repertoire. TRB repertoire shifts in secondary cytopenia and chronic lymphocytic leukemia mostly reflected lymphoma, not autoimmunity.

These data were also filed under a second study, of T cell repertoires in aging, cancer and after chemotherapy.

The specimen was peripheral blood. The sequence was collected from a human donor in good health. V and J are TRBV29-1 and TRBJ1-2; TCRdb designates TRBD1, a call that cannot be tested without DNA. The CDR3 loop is CSVRGASYGYTF.